Listed here are 9 T cell receptor beta chains from one sample, sequenced in a study of shared clonotypes between healthy human individuals. CD45RO negativity and positive selection for CCR7 defined naive CD8 cells, a population that excluded terminally differentiated effector memory CD45RA+ cells. Produced via immunoSEQ multiplex PCR; TCRdb's table is partial and in-frame only. The table has roughly 600,000 clones, about 98% seen once. The sequencing sample was made of naive CD8+ T cells sorted from blood. These receptor sequences come from a man aged 25 to 45 in good health.

This sequence joins TRBV7-9 and TRBJ2-7, with TRBD2 identical over 8 bases. Trimming removed 5 bases from V and 2 bases from J; junction bases left unmatched: 14. Germline V gives CDR1 SEHNR, CDR2 FQNEAQ (reference sequence). The CDR3 runs to 17 residues. The DNA of the CDR3 is TGTGCCAGCAGCCGAACGGGGGGGGCGGGCACCCCCTACGAGCAGTACTTC. Amino acid sequence: CASSRTGGAGTPYEQYF.

The chain joins TRBV5-1 to TRBJ2-5; D perhaps matches TRBD1 (5 bases). The CDR3 has 13 amino acids. The V end was cut by 3 bases, the J end by 2 bases, with 8 bases between. Germline CDR1 is SGHRS and CDR2 is YFSETQ. The CDR3 nucleotides are TGCGCCAGCAGCTCGGACATTCAAGAGACCCAGTACTTC. This gives the protein CASSSDIQETQYF.

This rearrangement joins TRBV5-1 to TRBJ2-7; D not certain. The CDR3 is 14 residues long. Germline CDR1 reads SGHRS; CDR2 reads YFSETQ. V was trimmed by 1 base and J by 6 bases, leaving 14 bases between them. The DNA of the CDR3 is TGCGCCAGCAGCTTGAAGGGTATGGATGTCGAGCAGTACTTC. Residues: CASSLKGMDVEQYF.

This chain joins TRBV28 and TRBJ2-7; 9 bases line up with TRBD1. With V trimmed by 2 bases and J by 5 bases, 4 bases remained unmatched. Germline V gene data show CDR1 as MDHEN and CDR2 as SYDVKM. The CDR3 loop spans 14 amino acids. The CDR3 protein is CASSLRTGADEQYF. The CDR3 DNA is TGTGCCAGCAGTTTAAGGACAGGGGCTGACGAGCAGTACTTC.

The gene calls are TRBV6-6 and TRBJ2-1; D unclear. CDR3 length: 14 amino acids. The ends were cut back, 2 bases at V and 8 bases at J, with 13 bases in the middle. CDR1 and CDR2 (germline): MNHNY, SVGAGI (reference sequence). The CDR3 DNA follows: TGTGCCAGCAGTTACCCGGCTAGTGGTGATGAGCAGTTCTTC. Translating it yields CASSYPASGDEQFF.

The chain's CDR3 is CASSLWGTSGYNEQFF. CDR3 coding DNA: TGTGCCAGCAGTTTATGGGGGACTAGCGGCTACAATGAGCAGTTCTTC. This rearrangement joins TRBV27 to TRBJ2-1; TRBD2 matches 11 bases. This CDR3 has 16 amino acids. Germline trimming cut 1 base from V and 3 bases from J; bases unmatched to any gene: 2. CDR1 and CDR2 from the germline V gene are MNHEY and SMNVEV (reference sequence).

In DNA, the CDR3 is TGTGCCAGTAGTATGGCTAGCAGGGGAGGATACGAGCAGTACTTC. Its protein is CASSMASRGGYEQYF. The chain links TRBV19 to TRBJ2-7; D may be TRBD1 or TRBD2 (6 bases each). Per germline, CDR1 LNHDA and CDR2 SQIVND (reference sequence). V gave up 3 bases and J gave up 4 bases, with 16 bases separating them. The CDR3 length is 15 residues.

V is TRBV7-6 and J is TRBJ2-7; D is undetermined. Germline V gives CDR1 SGHVS, CDR2 FNYEAQ. This CDR3 has 11 amino acids. Trimming cost V 1 base and J 6 bases, with 4 bases left between them. This chain's CDR3 is CASSLGAEQYF. Here the CDR3 DNA reads TGTGCCAGCAGCTTAGGGGCCGAGCAGTACTTC.

The rearrangement uses TRBV5-4 and TRBJ1-1; the D gene is possibly TRBD1 (5 bases). Trimming cost V 0 bases and J 3 bases, with 9 bases left between them. There are 14 residues in the CDR3. The germline CDR1 and CDR2 sequences are SGHNT and YYREEE (reference sequence). CDR3 coding DNA: TGTGCCAGCAGCTTGGGGGGGACGGACACTGAAGCTTTCTTT. It translates to CASSLGGTDTEAFF.